This T cell receptor (beta chain) was captured in a study of cytomegalovirus exposure and HLA in healthy donors. Broader study findings: Through in vitro validation, three CMV-associated chains were shown to be specific for CMV antigens. Earlier analysis found most TCR beta V segments productive about 87% or about 30% of the time. With later analysis, a missense DCLRE1C variant became linked to TCR beta V- and J-gene trimming.

Comments on this clone: Its antigen is undetermined.

Researchers ran the PCR with 60 Vbeta and 13 Jbeta primers. Clones were sequenced by immunoSEQ multiplex PCR, and TCRdb holds only the in-frame ones, with some missing. The sample carries 120,000 or so clones, approximately 81% recorded once. The CDR3 spans 12 residues. Trimming removed 6 bases at V and 6 bases at J, with 9 bases between. Per germline, CDR1 SGHRS and CDR2 YFSETQ. The sequenced sample consisted of PBMCs. The receptor comes from a man between 18 and 35 years old in good health and CMV-seropositive. The chain joins TRBV5-1 to TRBJ2-2; D not certain. As DNA, the CDR3 is TGCGCCAGCAATAGTCGCCCCGGGGAGCTGTTTTTT. Amino acids: CASNSRPGELFF.